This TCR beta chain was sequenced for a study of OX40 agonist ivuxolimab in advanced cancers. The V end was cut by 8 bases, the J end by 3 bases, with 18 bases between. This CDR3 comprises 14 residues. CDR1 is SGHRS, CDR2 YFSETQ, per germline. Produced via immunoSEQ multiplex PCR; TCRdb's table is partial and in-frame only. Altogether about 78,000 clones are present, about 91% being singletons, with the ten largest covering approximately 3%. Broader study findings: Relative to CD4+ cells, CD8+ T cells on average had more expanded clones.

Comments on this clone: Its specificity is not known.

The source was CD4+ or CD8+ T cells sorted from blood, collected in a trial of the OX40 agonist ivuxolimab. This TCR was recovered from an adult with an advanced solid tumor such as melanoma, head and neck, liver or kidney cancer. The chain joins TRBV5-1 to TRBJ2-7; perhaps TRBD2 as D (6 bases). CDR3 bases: TGCGCCAGTAAAAAGGGGACTCCGAACTACGAGCAGTACTTC. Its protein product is CASKKGTPNYEQYF.